These T cell receptor beta chains were read from a single sample in a study of T cell responses to AZD1222 COVID-19 vaccine. TCRdb's copy holds only in-frame clones and misses some; the assay was immunoSEQ multiplex PCR. The sample carries 93,000 or so clones, roughly 88% recorded once. The material was peripheral blood, obtained on day 0 of AZD1222 vaccination. The receptors stem from an adult in good health. CDR3s include the opening cysteine and the closing phenylalanine or tryptophan. The D gene is left open where the match is weak. Size tells how often a clone was seen (once, few, many) or the class of an expanded clone, and some rows leave it out.

abundance	d_gene	v_gene	j_gene	CDR3nt	CDR3aa
-	TRBD1	TRBV5-1	TRBJ1-1	TGCGCCAGCAGCTTGTGGCCGGGACAGGGAGGGACTGAAGCTTTCTTT	CASSLWPGQGGTEAFF
-	-	TRBV21-1	TRBJ1-1	TGTGCCAGCAGCAACCGACAGATCAACACTGAAGCTTTCTTT	CASSNRQINTEAFF
-	TRBD1	TRBV6-5	TRBJ1-1	TGTGCCAGCAGTTACTCGGAGACAGGGCTGGGCGCTTTCTTT	CASSYSETGLGAFF
-	-	TRBV25-1	TRBJ2-7	TGTGCCAGCAGTGATCCCGCCGGTAACACCTACGAGCAGTACTTC	CASSDPAGNTYEQYF
-	TRBD2	TRBV18	TRBJ2-7	TGTGCCAGCTCACCACCTAGCGGGTACTACGAGCAGTACTTC	CASSPPSGYYEQYF
-	TRBD2	TRBV7-8	TRBJ2-7	TGTGCCAGCAGCGGGGGGACTAGCGGGAGAACGCTTCGGCTCGAGCAGTACTTC	CASSGGTSGRTLRLEQYF
-	TRBD2	TRBV15	TRBJ2-7	TGTGCCACCAGCAGAGAGCAAAGGCTAGCGGACTCTTACGAGCAGTACTTC	CATSREQRLADSYEQYF
-	-	TRBV25-1	TRBJ1-1	TGTGCCACCTCAGCTTGGACTGAAGCTTTCTTT	CATSAWTEAFF
-	-	TRBV27	TRBJ1-2	TGTGCCAGCAGTCCGATGACAGACCTCTATGGCTACACCTTC	CASSPMTDLYGYTF
-	-	TRBV4-3	TRBJ1-2	TGCGCCAGCAGCCAGGCCGCGTATGAGTACGGCAACTATGGCTACACCTTC	CASSQAAYEYGNYGYTF
-	TRBD1	TRBV5-4	TRBJ2-3	TGTGCCAGCAGCTTACAGGGGGCCACAGATACGCAGTATTTT	CASSLQGATDTQYF
-	TRBD1	TRBV9	TRBJ1-2	TGTGCCAGCAGCGTAATGGGGGGTGGGACAGCTGAGGGCTACACCTTC	CASSVMGGGTAEGYTF
-	-	TRBV5-1	TRBJ1-2	TGCGCCAGCAGCTCTGGCGATGAGTCCTATGGCTACACCTTC	CASSSGDESYGYTF
-	TRBD2	TRBV7-7	TRBJ2-1	TGTGCTAGCAGCTTAAGTAGCGGGAGCAGCAATGAGCAGTTCTTC	CASSLSSGSSNEQFF
once	-	TRBV4-2	TRBJ1-2	TGTGCCAGCAGCCAAGATAGTTCGCGTTTTTATGGCTACACCTTC	CASSQDSSRFYGYTF
-	-	TRBV19	TRBJ1-1	TGTGCCAGTAGTCTCAGGGCTGTGAACACTGAAGCTTTCTTT	CASSLRAVNTEAFF
-	-	TRBV3-1/TRBV3-2	TRBJ2-1	TGTGCCAGCAGCGGGTCCGGTCACCTGATTGGCAATGAGCAGTTCTTC	CASSGSGHLIGNEQFF
-	TRBD2	TRBV30	TRBJ2-2	TGTGCCTGGAAGGTGGGAGGGATAACCGGGGAGCTGTTTTTT	CAWKVGGITGELFF
-	-	TRBV19	TRBJ1-1	TGTGCCAGTACCCCATCGGGAGGGGGGAACATTAACACTGAAGCTTTCTTT	CASTPSGGGNINTEAFF
-	-	TRBV7-2	TRBJ1-2	TGTGCCAGCAGCCCTCACGGACGGTATGGCTACACCTTC	CASSPHGRYGYTF
-	-	TRBV6-5	TRBJ1-3	TGTGCCAGCAGTTACTTCCAGGGCTCTGGAAACACCATATATTTT	CASSYFQGSGNTIYF
-	-	TRBV6-5	TRBJ1-3	TGTGCCAGCCACGGGACGGTCTCTGGAAACACCATATATTTT	CASHGTVSGNTIYF
few	TRBD2	TRBV29-1	TRBJ2-2	TGCAGCGTTAGTTTCCGGGAGGGAACCGGGGAGCTGTTTTTT	CSVSFREGTGELFF
-	-	TRBV2	TRBJ1-5	TGTGCCAGCAGTGACCGTACTACCAATCAGCCCCAGCATTTT	CASSDRTTNQPQHF
-	-	TRBV18	TRBJ1-2	TGTGCCAGCTCACCACGGAACGGTATCTATGGCTACACCTTC	CASSPRNGIYGYTF
-	-	TRBV5-1	TRBJ2-7	TGCGCCAGCAGCTTAGTCCTGGGCCTGTCCTACGAGCAGTACTTC	CASSLVLGLSYEQYF
-	-	TRBV7-3	TRBJ1-1	TGTGCCAGCAGCTACGAGGGAACTGAAGCTTTCTTT	CASSYEGTEAFF
-	-	TRBV5-6	TRBJ1-3	TGTGCCAGCAGCTTGTATGAGAACACCATATATTTT	CASSLYENTIYF
-	-	TRBV2	TRBJ1-3	TGTGCCAGCACTGGCCGCTCTGGAAACACCATATATTTT	CASTGRSGNTIYF
-	TRBD1	TRBV6-5	TRBJ1-3	TGTGCCAGCAGCCGGGACAGGGCTGAAGGAAACACCATATATTTT	CASSRDRAEGNTIYF
-	-	TRBV19	TRBJ2-2	TGTGCCAGTAGTGGGTCGGTGACCGGGGAGCTGTTTTTT	CASSGSVTGELFF
-	-	TRBV7-9	TRBJ2-5	TGTGCCAGCAGCTTAATCCCGGGGGCAGAGACCCAGTACTTC	CASSLIPGAETQYF
-	-	TRBV7-2	TRBJ2-3	TGTGCCAGCAGCTCGTACACAGATACGCAGTATTTT	CASSSYTDTQYF
-	TRBD1	TRBV7-3	TRBJ1-2	TGTGCCAGCAGCCCCGACAGGGCGGATGGCTACACCTTC	CASSPDRADGYTF
-	-	TRBV15	TRBJ2-5	TGTGCCACCAGCAGGGCTCAGTGGCCCCAGGAGACCCAGTACTTC	CATSRAQWPQETQYF
-	-	TRBV10-1	TRBJ2-7	TGCGCCAGCAGTGAGGGCCAGATGGGTAGCTCCTACGAGCAGTACTTC	CASSEGQMGSSYEQYF
-	-	TRBV6-5	TRBJ2-1	TGTGCCAGCACGATTTCTGATGAGCAGTTCTTC	CASTISDEQFF
-	TRBD2	TRBV19	TRBJ2-3	TGTGCCAGTAGTGTCCTAGCGGGGGGGCTAGTAAGCACAGATACGCAGTATTTT	CASSVLAGGLVSTDTQYF
-	-	TRBV7-2	TRBJ2-7	TGTGCCAGCAGCCTCCCTCCGGAGCAGTACTTC	CASSLPPEQYF
-	-	TRBV6-1	TRBJ2-7	TGTGCCAGCAGTGATCAGGAGTATCCGGGTTCCTACGAGCAGTACTTC	CASSDQEYPGSYEQYF
-	-	TRBV7-2	TRBJ1-5	TGTGCCAGCAGCTCGGGGACCCCGGGCTCCAATCAGCCCCAGCATTTT	CASSSGTPGSNQPQHF
-	TRBD2	TRBV6-6	TRBJ2-1	TGTGCCAGCAGCCAGCCGGGCGGGAGGAATGAGCAGTTCTTC	CASSQPGGRNEQFF
-	-	TRBV4-3	TRBJ1-6	TGCGCCAGCAGCCAAGGGGGGGGAAATAATTCACCCCTCCACTTT	CASSQGGGNNSPLHF
-	-	TRBV25-1	TRBJ1-4	TGTGCCAGCAGTCCTCCCCAGGGGATGGGTGAAAAACTGTTTTTT	CASSPPQGMGEKLFF
-	TRBD2	TRBV13	TRBJ2-1	TGTGCCAGCAGCTTAGGAGGACTAGCGGGGGATGAGCAGTTCTTC	CASSLGGLAGDEQFF
-	TRBD1	TRBV6-5	TRBJ1-1	TGTGCCAGCAGTCCCGCCGGGACAGGGGGCACTGAAGCTTTCTTT	CASSPAGTGGTEAFF
-	TRBD1	TRBV6-5	TRBJ1-1	TGTGCCAGCGAGCAGGGGACAGCGAACACTGAAGCTTTCTTT	CASEQGTANTEAFF
-	-	TRBV7-9	TRBJ1-5	TGTGCCAGCAGCTTAGCGGCAGGGGATCAGCCCCAGCATTTT	CASSLAAGDQPQHF
-	-	TRBV28	TRBJ2-7	TGTGCCAGCAGTTCTTCCGGGACGTCAAACTACGAGCAGTACTTC	CASSSSGTSNYEQYF
-	-	TRBV19	TRBJ1-3	TGTGCCAGTACCGCGGGAGGGCTTGGGAACACCATATATTTT	CASTAGGLGNTIYF
-	TRBD2	TRBV3-1/TRBV3-2	TRBJ2-7	TGTGCCAGCAGCCAAGACATGATAGGGACTAGCGGGGGGGTAGTTCCCTACGAGCAGTACTTC	CASSQDMIGTSGGVVPYEQYF
-	TRBD1	TRBV7-9	TRBJ2-7	TGTGCCAGCAGCTCTAGTTGGACAGGGGAGGTGAAGCAGTACTTC	CASSSSWTGEVKQYF